The next 16 T cell receptor beta chains were all read from a single sample in a study of blood T cell repertoires in COVID-19. Assay used: immunoSEQ multiplex PCR; TCRdb lists only in-frame clones, some missing. The sample carries a few hundred thousand clones, 89% recorded once. The specimen sequenced was PBMCs or T cells enriched from blood (not recorded which). These receptors originate from a woman aged 40 to 50 who had recovered from COVID-19.

The V gene is TRBV7-8, the J gene TRBJ1-3, with TRBD1 identical over 9 bases. The V gene's germline CDR1 is SGHVS and CDR2 FQNEAQ. The CDR3 covers 15 residues. The V gene end was trimmed by 5 bases and the J gene end by 3 bases; junction bases not matched to a gene: 5. The CDR3 reads CASSPWTGDGNTIYF. The CDR3 DNA follows: TGTGCCAGCAGCCCCTGGACAGGGGATGGAAACACCATATATTTT. Combining the CDR3 with reference TRBV7-8 and TRBJ1-3 gives the whole variable domain GAGVSQSPRYKVAKRGQDVALRCDPISGHVSLFWYQQALGQGPEFLTYFQNEAQLDKSGLPSDRFFAERPEGSVSTLKIQRTQQEDSAVYLCASSPWTGDGNTIYFGEGSWLTVV.

This chain uses TRBV11-2 with TRBJ2-1, with 10 bases identical to TRBD2. Germline V gene data show CDR1 as SGHAT and CDR2 as FQNNGV. V lost 9 bases, J lost 10 bases, and 12 bases stayed unmatched. The length of the CDR3 is 14 residues. The CDR3 sequence is CASRVAGGRREQFF. The CDR3 DNA reads as TGTGCCAGTCGGGTAGCGGGAGGCCGACGGGAGCAGTTCTTC.

This clone occurred a few times. An end of the junction differs from the germline gene, which may be a read error. The chain combines TRBV6-1 with TRBJ1-5; a possible D gene is TRBD1 (6 bases). CDR3 length equals 15 residues. Germline-derived CDR1 and CDR2 are MNHNS and SASEGT. As DNA, the CDR3 is TGTGCCAGCAGTCAAGCCAGGGGCCCTCGACAGCCCCAGCATTTT. It codes for CASSQARGPRQPQHF.

This chain links TRBV28 with TRBJ2-1; 9 bases line up with TRBD1. This CDR3 is 16 amino acids long. The germline V gene encodes CDR1 MDHEN and CDR2 SYDVKM. The V gene end was trimmed by 7 bases and the J gene end by 3 bases; junction bases not matched to a gene: 10. CDR3 coding DNA: TGTGCCAGCACCGAGCCGGGACAGGGAGTCTACAATGAGCAGTTCTTC. Translating gives CASTEPGQGVYNEQFF.

V and J are TRBV28 and TRBJ2-5; possibly TRBD2 for D (5 bases). Germline lookup yields CDR1 MDHEN and CDR2 SYDVKM. The CDR3 runs 15 residues. V lost 4 bases to trimming and J lost 2 bases, with 14 bases between them. CDR3 in amino acids: CASSSLAGSQETQYF. For the CDR3, the DNA is TGTGCCAGCAGTTCCCTGGCTGGGAGTCAAGAGACCCAGTACTTC.

The rearrangement joins TRBV4-3 to TRBJ2-6; a possible D gene is TRBD1 (6 bases). Germline CDR1 reads LGHNA; CDR2 reads YSLEER. The V end lost 3 bases, the J end lost 0 bases, and 12 bases lay between the germline ends. CDR3 length: 17 residues. The CDR3 reads CASSHIQGYSGANVLTF. The CDR3, as DNA: TGCGCCAGCAGCCACATCCAGGGGTACTCTGGGGCCAACGTCCTGACTTTC.

This sequence joins TRBV28 and TRBJ2-2; TRBD1 agrees at 8 bases. Trimming removed 8 bases from V and 4 bases from J; junction bases left unmatched: 6. CDR1 is MDHEN, CDR2 SYDVKM, per germline. The CDR3 sequence is 14 residues long. The CDR3 DNA reads as TGTGCCAGCTGGACAGGGTTAACCACCGGGGAGCTGTTTTTT. It yields the protein CASWTGLTTGELFF.

This sequence joins TRBV6-2 or TRBV6-3 and TRBJ1-5; no definite D call. Germline lookup yields CDR1 MNHEY and CDR2 SVGEGT. CDR3 length: 15 amino acids. V dropped 6 bases and J dropped 3 bases, with 15 bases sitting between them. CDR3 sequence: CASSPTVPYNQPQHF. In DNA, the CDR3 is TGTGCCAGCAGCCCCACAGTGCCCTACAATCAGCCCCAGCATTTT.

V is TRBV11-3 and J is TRBJ2-3; 12 nucleotides align to TRBD2. The ends lost 5 bases at V and 4 bases at J; junction bases unmatched: 7. The germline V gene encodes CDR1 SGHNT and CDR2 YENEEA. The CDR3 extends over 16 amino acids. CDR3 bases: TGTGCCAGCAGCCATCGGTCTAGCGGGAGGGCAGATACGCAGTATTTT. It specifies CASSHRSSGRADTQYF.

The gene calls are TRBV27 and TRBJ2-5; maybe TRBD2 (6 bases). With 7 bases removed from V and 1 base from J, the gap between germline ends came to 16 bases. Germline V gives CDR1 MNHEY, CDR2 SMNVEV (reference sequence). This CDR3 comprises 15 residues. CDR3 in DNA: TGTGCCAGCACCCTTAGGAGGGACCTCCAAGAGACCCAGTACTTC. It encodes CASTLRRDLQETQYF.

This chain joins TRBV28 and TRBJ1-4, with 10 bases aligning to TRBD1. V was pared by 2 bases and J by 1 base, with 4 bases of the junction left unmatched. The CDR3 has 17 residues. In germline, CDR1 is MDHEN, CDR2 SYDVKM. The CDR3 DNA sequence: TGTGCCAGCAGTTTAGTGACAGGGGGCTTAACTAATGAAAAACTGTTTTTT. Amino acids: CASSLVTGGLTNEKLFF.

V is TRBV5-4 and J is TRBJ1-1, with 10 bases fitting TRBD1. Per germline, CDR1 SGHNT and CDR2 YYREEE (reference sequence). The CDR3 runs to 16 residues. Losses at the gene ends were 3 bases for V and 2 bases for J; bases not matched to a gene: 7. The CDR3 reads CASSSGQGIFNTEAFF. DNA of the CDR3: TGTGCCAGCAGCTCGGGACAGGGGATTTTTAACACTGAAGCTTTCTTT.

The rearrangement joins TRBV29-1 to TRBJ2-1, with D possibly matching TRBD2 (7 bases). V shed 2 bases and J shed 4 bases, with 12 bases lying between them. CDR1 is SQVTM and CDR2 is ANQGSEA in the germline V gene. This CDR3 has 14 residues. CDR3 DNA sequence: TGCAGCGTTGAATCCCGGGGGGCTTACAATGAGCAGTTCTTC. Translated: CSVESRGAYNEQFF.

The chain is built from TRBV19 and TRBJ1-2; 7 nucleotides line up with TRBD1. Germline V gives CDR1 LNHDA, CDR2 SQIVND (reference sequence). Trimming at V came to 3 bases and at J to 6 bases, leaving 7 bases not matched to a gene. This CDR3 contains 14 residues. For the CDR3, the DNA is TGTGCCAGTAGTATTATCCCCACAGGGGATGGCTACACCTTC. The encoded protein is CASSIIPTGDGYTF.

This clone occurred once. The CDR3 DNA sequence: TGTGCCAGCAGTCCCGGGACTAGTAGGTTCTTC. Its translation: CASSPGTSRFF. This chain joins TRBV2 and TRBJ2-1; 8 nucleotides line up with TRBD2. Unmatched junction bases numbered 6, after V lost 5 bases and J lost 15 bases. Germline CDR1 SNHLY, CDR2 FYNNEI. There are 11 residues in the CDR3.

The rearrangement links TRBV29-1 to TRBJ2-2; TRBD2 agrees at 15 bases. V was pared by 5 bases and J by 3 bases, with 7 bases of the junction left unmatched. Per the germline V gene, CDR1 is SQVTM and CDR2 is ANQGSEA. The CDR3 has 17 residues. The CDR3 DNA follows: TGCAGCGTTTCCGGGACTAGCGGGGGGTCCTACACCGGGGAGCTGTTTTTT. As protein: CSVSGTSGGSYTGELFF.